This T cell receptor beta chain was captured by sequencing in a study of blood T cell repertoires in COVID-19 (dated by TCRdb to the early 2020s). Regarding the complete study: Samples from collaborators originated in the United States, Italy and Spain and spanned both the acute and convalescent phases of COVID-19. The dataset comprised deeply sampled blood TCRbeta repertoires from subjects exposed to, actively infected with, or recovered from COVID-19. The repertoires were made available in a free public database intended to serve as a resource for research on the immune response to SARS-CoV-2. Where HLA class I and class II types were available, the types were taken from metadata supplied by the sample provider, not from assay-based typing. Sample metadata almost always included a de-identified subject ID, COVID-19 status, age in years and sex. The samples were drawn from two sources: the first 160 participants of the ongoing ImmuneRACE study, and 1,200 or so subjects contributed by 6 global collaborators. The prospective study material was composed of cDNA or gDNA derived from T cells, B-cell-depleted T cells, or PBMCs. What the study reported, not specific to this receptor: The amount of clinical and demographic metadata varied by source and participant and was provided uncurated.

The immunoSEQ Assay, a bias-controlled multiplex PCR, was used to amplify TCRbeta CDR3 regions from genomic DNA. Per the source publication's procedure: The number of nucleated cells in each sample was estimated by amplification of reference gene primers within the assay. To quantify the absolute abundance of each unique TCRbeta CDR3 rearrangement, sequence reads were collapsed and filtered. For each sample, productive Simpson clonality was calculated by taking the square root of Simpson's diversity index across productive rearrangements. TCRdb took over this immuneACCESS table, retaining in-frame rearrangements with V and J assigned. Such tables are incomplete; in checked studies, under half of the missing clones stem from an unresolved V gene, and the remainder is unexplained. V and J calls and clone size come straight from that table; D and trimming were deduced from the DNA. The sample table lists approximately 290,000 clones, around 82% of them with a count of one. In total, the top ten clones hold around 14% of the sample.

In Seattle, one collaborating source enrolled patients while the infection was active and tracked those patients longitudinally over the course of disease. Collaborating institutions collected whole blood in K2EDTA tubes following their own protocols. For TCRbeta analysis, collaborators shipped samples as frozen whole blood, isolated PBMCs, or DNA extracted from either of those sample types. This clone occurred once. The clone's antigen remains unknown. No base quality values were provided; no much bigger clone lies one nucleotide off. In the germline V gene, CDR1 corresponds to MDHEN and CDR2 to SYDVKM. Trimming accounts for 8 bases at V and 7 bases at J, while the number of junction bases matched to no gene is 7. The CDR3 runs 13 residues from the cysteine to the phenylalanine. Here the CDR3 DNA is all that survives: 39 bases in frame from base 1.

Material: peripheral blood. This chain joins TRBV28 to TRBJ2-1, with TRBD2 matching 8 junction bases. The TCR originated in a person between 65 and 80 years old with COVID-19, enrolled during active disease. This receptor carries the CDR3 CASLSGAGNEQFF. The DNA sequence is given as TGTGCCAGCCTTAGCGGGGCCGGAAATGAGCAGTTCTTC.